The rows below give T cell receptor beta chains drawn from one sample of a study of cytotoxic CD8 clonotypes in ibrutinib-treated CLL. Produced via immunoSEQ multiplex PCR; TCRdb's table is partial and in-frame only. Of tens of thousands of clones listed, less than 60% are singletons. Source: PBMCs, taken before ibrutinib treatment. Receptor source: a human donor with chronic lymphocytic leukemia. The CDR3 runs from the conserved cysteine through the conserved F or W. The D gene is left open where the match is weak. Only part of the rows carry a size: once, few, many, or a class if the clone is expanded.

v_gene	j_gene	d_gene	abundance	CDR3nt	CDR3aa
TRBV15	TRBJ2-1	TRBD2	few	TGTGCCACCAGCAGCTCACCGACTAGCGGCCCTGAGCAGTTCTTC	CATSSSPTSGPEQFF
TRBV5-6	TRBJ2-3	TRBD2	.	TGTGCCAGCAGCTTGGTGGGCGGGGGGGCCCATGATACGCAGTATTTT	CASSLVGGGAHDTQYF
TRBV4-1	TRBJ2-7	.	few	TGCGCCAGCAGCCAAGAAGAAGCGAGGGGATACGAGCAGTACTTC	CASSQEEARGYEQYF
TRBV5-4	TRBJ2-1	TRBD2	few	TGTGCCAGCAGCTCGGGACTAGAGGTCTATGAGCAGTTCTTC	CASSSGLEVYEQFF
TRBV18	TRBJ2-7	TRBD1	few	TGTGCCAGCTCACCGAAGACAGGGGCCTCCTACGAGCAGTACTTC	CASSPKTGASYEQYF
TRBV11-2	TRBJ2-7	TRBD2	medium-sized	TGTGCCAGCAGCTTGAGCGGGGGGCCGTTCGAGCAGTACTTC	CASSLSGGPFEQYF
TRBV5-1	TRBJ2-1	TRBD2	.	TGCGCCAGCAGCGGTCGGGAGGGGGTTTACAATGAGCAGTTCTTC	CASSGREGVYNEQFF
TRBV19	TRBJ2-5	TRBD1	.	TGTGCCAGTACCCGACAGGGTATGGACGAGACCCAGTACTTC	CASTRQGMDETQYF
TRBV28	TRBJ2-2	TRBD2	.	TGTGCCAGCAGTTTCTACCATGGTAGCGGGAGGGCCGGGGAGCTGTTTTTT	CASSFYHGSGRAGELFF
TRBV5-6	TRBJ1-2	.	.	TGTGCCAGCAGCTCAGACTATGGCTACACCTTC	CASSSDYGYTF
TRBV5-1	TRBJ2-5	.	.	TGCGCCAGCAGCTTGGTTTGGGGAGAAGAGACCCAGTACTTC	CASSLVWGEETQYF
TRBV27	TRBJ2-7	.	.	TGTGCCAGCAGTTTATCGAGCTCTGTATACGAGCAGTACTTC	CASSLSSSVYEQYF
TRBV7-9	TRBJ1-4	.	.	TGTGCCAGCAGCTTATATCAGGACGAAAAACTGTTTTTT	CASSLYQDEKLFF
TRBV9	TRBJ2-6	.	.	TGTGCCAGCAGCTTACAGGGCCCCGCTGGGGCCAACGTCCTGACTTTC	CASSLQGPAGANVLTF
TRBV5-1	TRBJ2-7	TRBD1	.	TGCGCCAGCAGCTTGGTTTGGACAGGGGGCGCTGGGTCCTACGAGCAGTACTTC	CASSLVWTGGAGSYEQYF
TRBV18	TRBJ2-7	.	.	TGTGCCAGCTCACCGCGGGTCGGGTCAGGGAATCCATACGAGCAGTACTTC	CASSPRVGSGNPYEQYF
TRBV11-2	TRBJ2-3	TRBD2	.	TGTGCCAGCAGCTTATTAAATAGCGGGGGGGCGACGCAGTATTTT	CASSLLNSGGATQYF
TRBV7-2	TRBJ2-5	.	.	TGTGCCAGCAACGAAGGGGAACGGACCCAGTACTTC	CASNEGERTQYF
TRBV5-1	TRBJ2-7	TRBD2	.	TGCGCCAGCAAAGGTCTACTAGCGGGAGACTACGAGCAGTACTTC	CASKGLLAGDYEQYF
TRBV28	TRBJ2-7	.	.	TGTGCCAGCAGGCTCGATATGACCTACGAGCAGTACTTC	CASRLDMTYEQYF
TRBV5-4	TRBJ1-2	.	few	TGTGCCAACGGGATCCAGGGATCGAGGAGCGGCTACACCTTC	CANGIQGSRSGYTF
TRBV6-5	TRBJ1-2	TRBD1	.	TGTGCCAGCAGCGACAGGGTTTACTATGGCTACACCTTC	CASSDRVYYGYTF
TRBV11-2	TRBJ1-1	.	once	TGTGCCAGCAGCTTAGTAGTCAGGGGGAACACTGAAGCTTTCTTT	CASSLVVRGNTEAFF
TRBV11-2	TRBJ2-5	.	.	TGTGCCAGCAGCTTTTCTGGGACCCAGTACTTC	CASSFSGTQYF
TRBV7-2	TRBJ2-3	TRBD2	once	TGTGCCAGCAGCTTAGCGGCTAGCGGGGGGGCAAATACGCAGTATTTT	CASSLAASGGANTQYF
TRBV6-4	TRBJ2-1	.	.	TGTGCCAGCAGTGATACAGGGACTGTAGTAAGCAATGAGCAGTTCTTC	CASSDTGTVVSNEQFF
TRBV7-3	TRBJ2-1	TRBD2	few	TGTGCCAGCAGCTCTTCCGGGACTAGCGTTGAGCAGTTCTTC	CASSSSGTSVEQFF
TRBV28	TRBJ2-5	.	.	TGTGCCAGCAGTTTCGTCCGGGAGGAGACCCAGTACTTC	CASSFVREETQYF
TRBV4-3	TRBJ1-1	.	few	TGCGCCAGCAGCCAAGTCAAGAACACTGAAGCTTTCTTT	CASSQVKNTEAFF
TRBV29-1	TRBJ2-1	.	.	TGCAGCGTTGAAGGGACAGATCACAATGAGCAGTTCTTC	CSVEGTDHNEQFF
TRBV7-9	TRBJ1-6	.	few	TGTGCCAGCAGCTTAATCGGTTCACCCCTCCACTTT	CASSLIGSPLHF
TRBV7-9	TRBJ2-7	.	few	TGTGCCAGCAGCTTTCAGGGCGGCTACAGTACCTACGAGCAGTACTTC	CASSFQGGYSTYEQYF
TRBV5-5	TRBJ1-6	TRBD1	.	TGTGCCAGCAGCTTTTATAGGGGACAGGGGGATTCACCCCTCCACTTT	CASSFYRGQGDSPLHF